Below, 26 T cell receptor beta chains from the same sample are listed, as sequenced in a study of T cell repertoires in cytomegalovirus infection. TCRdb reanalysed the reads using MiXCR and keeps one entry per CDR3 protein. Seen here are 150,000 or so distinct CDR3 sequences, roughly a third observed once, and the top ten hold 52%. Antigen specificity for these receptors is unknown. The sample consisted of CD8+ T cells from cultured PBMCs, taken from culture after CMV antigen stimulation. These receptors originate from a human donor in good health (CMV status not recorded). Some clones in this sample may be carry-over from other donors' samples.

The rearrangement links TRBV19 to TRBJ1-1; TRBD1 is a possible D gene (5 bases). The germline CDR1 and CDR2 sequences are LNHDA and SQIVND (reference sequence). V shed 7 bases and J shed 1 base, with 7 bases lying between them. This CDR3 has 12 residues. CDR3 nucleotides: TGTGCCAGTACTCAGGGGAACACTGAAGCTTTCTTT. This encodes CASTQGNTEAFF.

In this sample, this clonotype turned up once. The chain carries TRBV11-3 and TRBJ2-1, with 9 bases fitting TRBD2. CDR1 and CDR2 from the germline V gene are SGHNT and YENEEA. Trimming took 4 bases from V and 8 from J; bases not matched to a gene: 9. This CDR3 region has 15 residues. CDR3 region: CASSSAAGGPDEQFF. The CDR3 nucleotides read TGTGCCAGCAGCTCGGCCGCGGGGGGGCCGGATGAGCAGTTCTTC.

This clonotype turned up a few times. The chain links TRBV12-3 or TRBV12-4 to TRBJ2-7, with a possible D match to TRBD2 (6 bases). The CDR3 is 13 residues long. V was shortened by 4 bases and J by 7 bases, with 14 bases between the two germline ends. CDR3 sequence: CASSSVGGREQYF. CDR3 nucleotides: TGTGCCAGCAGTTCCGTGGGGGGTAGGGAGCAGTACTTC.

In this sample, this clonotype turned up many times. The J gene is TRBJ2-3, the V gene TRBV2; either TRBD1 or TRBD2 may supply D (5 bases each). Germline V gives CDR1 SNHLY, CDR2 FYNNEI. The length of the CDR3 is 14 residues. V was trimmed by 8 bases and J by 1 base, leaving 13 bases between them. CDR3 DNA sequence: TGTGCCAGCCTCGGGACGGAAGGCACAGATACGCAGTATTTT. Amino acids: CASLGTEGTDTQYF.

The chain is built from TRBV7-8 and TRBJ2-2; 11 bases line up with TRBD2. Trimming cost V 5 bases and J 5 bases; bases outside gene matches: 7. Germline lookup yields CDR1 SGHVS and CDR2 FQNEAQ. CDR3 length: 16 residues. The CDR3 bases are TGTGCCAGCAGCCCTAGCGGGGGGCCGTCTACCGGGGAGCTGTTTTTT. Amino acids: CASSPSGGPSTGELFF.

This clonotype occurred a few times. This sequence joins TRBV7-9 and TRBJ2-1; TRBD1 is a possible D gene (6 bases). The germline gives CDR1 SEHNR, CDR2 FQNEAQ (reference sequence). Trimming removed 5 bases at V and 9 bases at J, with 17 bases between. The CDR3 extends over 14 amino acids. CDR3 coding DNA: TGTGCCAGCAGCCCTCGGGACATGGCCACTGAGCAGTTCTTC. Translated, it gives CASSPRDMATEQFF.

This clonotype has a handful of counts. A much bigger clone sits one base away, suggesting this may be a read error. V and J are TRBV10-3 and TRBJ2-7, with D hard to call. This CDR3 has 13 amino acids. Per the germline V gene, CDR1 is ENHRY and CDR2 is SYGVKD. Deletions cut 8 bases from V and 3 bases from J, with 14 bases between. The chain's CDR3 is CAISNRMIYEQYF. Here the CDR3 DNA reads TGTGCCATCTCAAACAGAATGATCTACGAGCAGTACTTC.

The genes are TRBV7-9 and TRBJ2-5; D is ambiguous. The germline V gene encodes CDR1 SEHNR and CDR2 FQNEAQ (reference sequence). The length of the CDR3 is 15 residues. V lost 1 base, J lost 0 bases, and 9 bases lay in between. The CDR3 nucleotides are TGTGCCAGCAGCTTAGTGGTCGGATACCAAGAGACCCAGTACTTC. This encodes CASSLVVGYQETQYF. The full variable domain, in which reference TRBV7-9 and TRBJ2-5 provide the parts outside the CDR3, is DTGVSQNPRHKITKRGQNVTFRCDPISEHNRLYWYRQTLGQGPEFLTYFQNEAQLEKSRLLSDRFSAERPKGSFSTLEIQRTEQGDSAMYLCASSLVVGYQETQYFGPGTRLLVL.

In this sample, this clonotype turned up many times. The V gene is TRBV27, the J gene TRBJ2-1; 11 nucleotides agree with TRBD1. In germline, CDR1 is MNHEY, CDR2 SMNVEV (reference sequence). The CDR3 is made up of 15 amino acids. J lost 3 bases, V lost 6 bases, and 4 bases had no gene match. The CDR3 sequence: CASRKGQGGYNEQFF. Here the CDR3 DNA reads TGTGCCAGCAGGAAGGGACAGGGGGGCTACAATGAGCAGTTCTTC.

In its sample, this clonotype was seen many times. The chain carries TRBV7-2 and TRBJ2-3, with no clear D. V was shortened by 2 bases and J by 6 bases, with 6 bases between the two germline ends. Germline V lookup: CDR1 SGHTA, CDR2 FQGNSA. The length of the CDR3 is 12 residues. CDR3 sequence reads: CASSLMGDTQYF. The CDR3 DNA is TGTGCCAGCAGCTTAATGGGGGATACGCAGTATTTT.

The rearrangement links TRBV4-2 to TRBJ2-3; no clear D gene. V dropped 4 bases and J dropped 0 bases, with 11 bases sitting between them. The CDR3 contains 15 residues. In germline, CDR1 is LGHNA, CDR2 YNFKEQ. CDR3 loop: CASSLSTGSTDTQYF. CDR3 DNA sequence: TGTGCCAGCAGCCTCTCAACGGGTAGCACAGATACGCAGTATTTT.

This clonotype was detected only a few times. This chain connects TRBV7-9 to TRBJ2-1, with TRBD1 as a possible D gene (6 bases). Trimming left V 6 bases short and J 1 base short, with 10 bases between. Germline CDR1 SEHNR, CDR2 FQNEAQ (reference sequence). The length of the CDR3 is 14 residues. The CDR3 reads CASRSGESYNEQFF. CDR3 DNA: TGTGCCAGCAGGTCAGGGGAATCCTACAATGAGCAGTTCTTC.

This chain joins TRBV29-1 and TRBJ2-3; 7 bases are a match to TRBD2. The V gene's germline CDR1 is SQVTM and CDR2 ANQGSEA. The CDR3 sequence is 15 residues long. The V and J ends lost 7 bases and 4 bases, in that order; junction bases with no gene match: 14. As DNA, the CDR3 is TGCAGCGGTCAGACTGTGCGGGGGTTCCCAGATACGCAGTATTTT. Encoded protein: CSGQTVRGFPDTQYF.

V and J are TRBV20-1 and TRBJ1-5; D is possibly TRBD1 (5 bases). The CDR3 totals 15 residues. V dropped 0 bases and J dropped 2 bases, with 11 bases sitting between them. The germline CDR1 and CDR2 sequences are DFQATT and SNEGSKA (reference sequence). The CDR3 bases are TGCAGTGCTAGAGATTTGGGGGAAGGCAATCAGCCCCAGCATTTT. As protein: CSARDLGEGNQPQHF.

This clonotype was observed a few times. The chain employs TRBV7-9 and TRBJ1-1; D gene ambiguous. The CDR3 extends over 13 amino acids. The germline gives CDR1 SEHNR, CDR2 FQNEAQ (reference sequence). Deletions cut 0 bases from V and 5 bases from J, with 7 bases between. The CDR3 here is CASSLARETEAFF. In nucleotides, the CDR3 is TGTGCCAGCAGCTTAGCTCGAGAAACTGAAGCTTTCTTT.

This chain connects TRBV2 to TRBJ1-3; possibly TRBD1 for D (5 bases). Trimming removed 1 base from V and 0 bases from J, with 13 bases in between. Germline V gives CDR1 SNHLY, CDR2 FYNNEI. The CDR3 spans 17 residues. This chain's CDR3 is CASSEGDSSYSGNTIYF. In DNA form, the CDR3 reads TGTGCCAGCAGTGAAGGTGACAGCTCCTACTCTGGAAACACCATATATTTT.

The chain employs TRBV10-3 and TRBJ1-2; unclear D gene. The germline V gene encodes CDR1 ENHRY and CDR2 SYGVKD. The CDR3 runs 15 residues. Trimming removed 11 bases from V and 1 base from J, with 20 bases in between. The CDR3 protein is CAFRSAGKLNYGYTF. In DNA, the CDR3 is TGTGCCTTCCGATCGGCCGGAAAACTTAACTATGGCTACACCTTC.

This clonotype was seen a handful of times. The chain carries TRBV27 and TRBJ1-1, with D perhaps TRBD1 (5 bases). The CDR3 spans 14 residues. Germline values: CDR1 MNHEY, CDR2 SMNVEV (reference sequence). The germline V and J ends were trimmed by 3 bases and 0 bases, with 8 bases remaining between them. As DNA, the CDR3 is TGTGCCAGCAGTTTTAGGGGTGTGAACACTGAAGCTTTCTTT. Protein: CASSFRGVNTEAFF.

The gene calls are TRBV5-1 and TRBJ2-1, with 10 bases matching TRBD2. CDR1 SGHRS and CDR2 YFSETQ come from the germline V gene. With 5 bases clipped from V and 4 bases from J, the junction kept 9 bases outside the gene matches. The length of the CDR3 is 16 residues. CDR3 sequence reads: CASSLGGTSVYNEQFF. The CDR3 nucleotides are TGCGCCAGCAGTCTAGGGGGGACTAGCGTTTACAATGAGCAGTTCTTC.

The V and J genes are TRBV18 and TRBJ2-7; TRBD1 matches 8 bases. J was trimmed by 3 bases and V by 5 bases; bases with no gene match: 6. The CDR3 has 14 amino acids. Per the germline V gene, CDR1 is KGHSH and CDR2 is LQKENI. For the CDR3, the DNA is TGTGCCAGCTCAGGGGCTGGGACAGGCTACGAGCAGTACTTC. The encoded protein is CASSGAGTGYEQYF.

Only a few counts were recorded for this clonotype. The V and J genes are TRBV7-8 and TRBJ2-5, with D perhaps TRBD2 (5 bases). The length of the CDR3 is 14 residues. Germline assignment: CDR1 SGHVS and CDR2 FQNEAQ. V lost 5 bases and J lost 5, with 15 bases in between. CDR3: CASSPWTEMETQYF. The CDR3 bases are TGTGCCAGCAGCCCTTGGACTGAAATGGAGACCCAGTACTTC.

The CDR3 nucleotides read TGTGCCAGCAGTGAGTTGACGGACTATGGCTACACCTTC. The encoded protein is CASSELTDYGYTF. This rearrangement joins TRBV2 to TRBJ1-2; unclear D gene. Germline V gives CDR1 SNHLY, CDR2 FYNNEI. The CDR3 runs 13 residues. V was shortened by 3 bases and J by 3 bases, with 8 bases between the two germline ends.

This clonotype was detected only a few times. The chain is built from TRBV7-2 and TRBJ2-7; TRBD2 agrees at 11 bases. CDR3 size: 15 residues. V dropped 5 bases and J dropped 2; count of bases not matched to a gene: 5. The germline V gene encodes CDR1 SGHTA and CDR2 FQGNSA. The CDR3 nucleotides are TGTGCCAGCAGCGGCCTAGCGGGGGGACCCTACGAGCAGTACTTC. This gives the protein CASSGLAGGPYEQYF.

This clonotype was detected many times. The rearrangement uses TRBV5-1 and TRBJ1-2; the D gene is possibly TRBD1 (6 bases). The V gene lost 4 bases and the J gene lost 0 bases, with 13 bases spanning the gap. CDR1 is SGHRS, CDR2 YFSETQ, per germline. The CDR3 contains 15 residues. The CDR3 DNA follows: TGCGCCAGCAGCCCTGGGACAACCACTAACTATGGCTACACCTTC. Translation: CASSPGTTTNYGYTF.

J is TRBJ2-7 and V is TRBV7-4, with 8 nucleotides matching TRBD1. V was pared by 5 bases and J by 3 bases, with 6 bases of the junction left unmatched. Germline CDR1 SGHVT, CDR2 SQSDAQ. The CDR3 has 14 amino acids. Here the CDR3 DNA reads TGTGCCAGCAGCCCCCGACAGGGGAACTACGAGCAGTACTTC. Translated, it gives CASSPRQGNYEQYF.

This clonotype occurred a few times. The chain joins TRBV27 to TRBJ2-2, with 16 bases that match TRBD2. CDR1 is MNHEY and CDR2 is SMNVEV in the germline V gene (reference sequence). V trimming: 3 bases; J trimming: 2 bases; junction bases outside the gene matches: 6. The CDR3 has 19 amino acids. The CDR3 sequence is CASSFRGLAGGPNTGELFF. CDR3 nucleotide sequence: TGTGCCAGCAGTTTCCGGGGACTAGCGGGGGGGCCTAACACCGGGGAGCTGTTTTTT.